The following is a T cell receptor beta chain sequence with its context. Antigen specificity is unknown. Naive CD8 cells were CD45RO-negative, positively selected for CCR7, excluding terminally differentiated effector memory CD45RA+ cells. Donors had no recently reported acute infections or vaccinations and were HIV-negative. This sample was included in a study of shared clonotypes between healthy human individuals. Germline V gene sequence: CDR1 GTSNPN, CDR2 SVGIG (reference sequence). This CDR3 is 15 amino acids long. V dropped 1 base and J dropped 4; count of bases not matched to a gene: 5. Study observations and caveats: When compared with the clonotypes that were shared by all four sorted-subset donors, the non-shared clonotypes turned out to have lower generation probabilities.

Repertoires were generated with immunoSEQ multiplex PCR, while TCRdb's copy carries only in-frame clones and drops some. The top ten hold around 0.25% of the sample, which has under 1 million clones, around 96% seen once. The rearrangement joins TRBV30 to TRBJ2-1; 9 positions agree with TRBD2. The TCR sequence derives from a man aged 30 to 39 in good health. Sequencing used naive CD8+ T cells sorted from blood. Written as DNA, the CDR3 is TGTGCCTGGAGTGAGGGGACTAGCAGATACAATGAGCAGTTCTTC. This sequence encodes CAWSEGTSRYNEQFF.